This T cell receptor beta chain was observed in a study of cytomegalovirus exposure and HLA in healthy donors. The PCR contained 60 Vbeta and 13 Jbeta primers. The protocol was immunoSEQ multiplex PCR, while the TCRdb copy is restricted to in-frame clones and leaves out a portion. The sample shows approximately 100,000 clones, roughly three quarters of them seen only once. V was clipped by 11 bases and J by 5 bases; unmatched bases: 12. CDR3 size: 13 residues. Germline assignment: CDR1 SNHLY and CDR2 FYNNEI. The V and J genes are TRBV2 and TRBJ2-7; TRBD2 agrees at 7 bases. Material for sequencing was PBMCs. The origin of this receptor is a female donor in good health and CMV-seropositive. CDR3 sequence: CASLREGRNEQYF. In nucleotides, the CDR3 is TGTGCCTCCCTAAGGGAGGGTAGGAACGAGCAGTACTTC.